This TCR beta chain was retrieved from a study of blood T cells in healthy people across ages. This CDR3 contains 15 residues. The V gene lost 5 bases and the J gene lost 0 bases, with 16 bases spanning the gap. Per germline, CDR1 SQVTM and CDR2 ANQGSEA. Next came a second PCR, run for about 7 to 12 cycles, which used a sample-barcoded 5' primer along with a J-beta primer mix. Every cDNA was tagged by a template-switch adaptor with 12 random nucleotides. Each CDR3 protein is one row after TCRdb ran MiXCR on the 5' RACE reads. The sample holds approximately 810,000 distinct CDR3 sequences, more than 25% seen once.

What was sequenced was blood. The chain combines TRBV29-1 with TRBJ1-2, with a tentative D call TRBD1 (5 bases). The TCR originated in a woman older than 75 in good health. CDR3 amino acids: CSVMTDKYTNYGYTF. The DNA for the CDR3 is TGCAGCGTTATGACAGACAAGTACACTAACTATGGCTACACCTTC.